Listed below are T cell receptor beta chains from one sample, sequenced in a study of blood T cell repertoires in COVID-19. Profiling relied on immunoSEQ multiplex PCR, and the TCRdb table lists in-frame clones only, not all of them. The sample has 300,000 to 500,000 clones, approximately 88% seen once. Sequenced sample: PBMCs or T cells enriched from blood (not recorded which). The receptors derive from a woman between 40 and 55 years old with acute COVID-19. Each CDR3 is given with its conserved first and last residue. Each record gives: CDR3 protein, CDR3 DNA, J gene, D gene, V gene, clone size. A D gene is named only where the DNA matches it firmly. Only part of the rows carry a size: once, few, many, or a class if the clone is expanded.

cdr3_aa: CASSQDSQTQYF; cdr3_nt: TGTGCCAGCAGCCAAGACTCCCAGACCCAGTACTTC; j_call: TRBJ2-5; d_call: NA; v_call: TRBV14; clone_size: NA
cdr3_aa: CASRTYTSYEQYF; cdr3_nt: TGTGCCAGCCGTACTTATACTAGCTACGAGCAGTACTTC; j_call: TRBJ2-7; d_call: NA; v_call: TRBV5-4; clone_size: NA
cdr3_aa: CASSQPSGGYEQYF; cdr3_nt: TGTGCCAGCAGCCAACCTAGCGGGGGATACGAGCAGTACTTC; j_call: TRBJ2-7; d_call: TRBD2; v_call: TRBV5-6; clone_size: NA
cdr3_aa: CASSSSGGRNEQFF; cdr3_nt: TGTGCCAGCAGCTCTAGCGGGGGCCGCAATGAGCAGTTCTTC; j_call: TRBJ2-1; d_call: TRBD2; v_call: TRBV5-4; clone_size: NA
cdr3_aa: CASTVDRAVSPLHF; cdr3_nt: TGCGCCAGCACCGTGGACAGGGCAGTCTCACCCCTCCACTTT; j_call: TRBJ1-6; d_call: TRBD1; v_call: TRBV10-2; clone_size: NA
cdr3_aa: CASSHDLKNQPQHF; cdr3_nt: TGTGCCAGCAGCCACGACTTAAAGAATCAGCCCCAGCATTTT; j_call: TRBJ1-5; d_call: NA; v_call: TRBV11-2; clone_size: NA
cdr3_aa: CAISPLGNQPQHF; cdr3_nt: TGTGCCATCAGTCCCCTCGGGAATCAGCCCCAGCATTTT; j_call: TRBJ1-5; d_call: NA; v_call: TRBV10-3; clone_size: once
cdr3_aa: CASTSQGAVDYGYTF; cdr3_nt: TGTGCCAGTACCTCCCAGGGGGCGGTCGACTATGGCTACACCTTC; j_call: TRBJ1-2; d_call: TRBD1; v_call: TRBV19; clone_size: NA
cdr3_aa: CASSQELSFQPQHF; cdr3_nt: TGTGCCAGCAGCCAGGAATTGAGCTTTCAGCCCCAGCATTTT; j_call: TRBJ1-5; d_call: NA; v_call: TRBV2; clone_size: NA
cdr3_aa: CASSHSGTSVAEQFF; cdr3_nt: TGTGCCAGCAGCCACAGCGGGACTAGCGTGGCTGAGCAGTTCTTC; j_call: TRBJ2-1; d_call: TRBD2; v_call: TRBV9; clone_size: NA
cdr3_aa: CSVEDPADIRFTDTQYF; cdr3_nt: TGCAGCGTTGAAGATCCCGCGGATATCAGATTCACAGATACGCAGTATTTT; j_call: TRBJ2-3; d_call: NA; v_call: TRBV29-1; clone_size: NA
cdr3_aa: CASSGGHLYGYTF; cdr3_nt: TGTGCCAGCAGTGGGGGACACCTCTATGGCTACACCTTC; j_call: TRBJ1-2; d_call: NA; v_call: TRBV25-1; clone_size: NA
cdr3_aa: CASSSPPVFKNTEAFF; cdr3_nt: TGTGCCAGCAGTTCCCCTCCCGTCTTTAAGAACACTGAAGCTTTCTTT; j_call: TRBJ1-1; d_call: NA; v_call: TRBV2; clone_size: NA
cdr3_aa: CASEGFLDNEQFF; cdr3_nt: TGTGCCAGCGAGGGATTTCTCGACAATGAGCAGTTCTTC; j_call: TRBJ2-1; d_call: NA; v_call: TRBV3-1/TRBV3-2; clone_size: NA
cdr3_aa: CASREGRLTNTEAFF; cdr3_nt: TGCGCCAGCAGGGAGGGACGGCTAACGAACACTGAAGCTTTCTTT; j_call: TRBJ1-1; d_call: NA; v_call: TRBV4-1; clone_size: once
cdr3_aa: CASSQRHSGAAGELFF; cdr3_nt: TGTGCCAGCAGCCAACGGCATAGCGGGGCGGCCGGGGAGCTGTTTTTT; j_call: TRBJ2-2; d_call: TRBD2; v_call: TRBV3-1/TRBV3-2; clone_size: NA
cdr3_aa: CASSPTSGRPYEQYF; cdr3_nt: TGTGCCAGCAGTCCGACTAGCGGTCGTCCCTACGAGCAGTACTTC; j_call: TRBJ2-7; d_call: TRBD2; v_call: TRBV27; clone_size: NA
cdr3_aa: CASSSPDTEAFF; cdr3_nt: TGCGCCAGCAGCTCTCCGGACACTGAAGCTTTCTTT; j_call: TRBJ1-1; d_call: NA; v_call: TRBV5-1; clone_size: NA
cdr3_aa: CASSLGNDRGTFF; cdr3_nt: TGTGCCAGCAGCTTGGGTAATGACAGGGGGACATTCTTT; j_call: TRBJ1-1; d_call: TRBD1; v_call: TRBV11-2; clone_size: NA
cdr3_aa: CASSTTGNTEAFF; cdr3_nt: TGTGCCAGCAGTACTACAGGGAACACTGAAGCTTTCTTT; j_call: TRBJ1-1; d_call: NA; v_call: TRBV9; clone_size: NA
cdr3_aa: CAISAGREQYF; cdr3_nt: TGTGCCATCAGCGCGGGTCGAGAGCAGTACTTC; j_call: TRBJ2-7; d_call: NA; v_call: TRBV10-3; clone_size: NA
cdr3_aa: CATSERNQPQHF; cdr3_nt: TGTGCCACCAGCGAGAGGAATCAGCCCCAGCATTTT; j_call: TRBJ1-5; d_call: NA; v_call: TRBV15; clone_size: NA
cdr3_aa: CASSQASRTSGGASGELFF; cdr3_nt: TGTGCCAGCAGCCAAGCGTCTAGGACTAGCGGGGGGGCATCCGGGGAGCTGTTTTTT; j_call: TRBJ2-2; d_call: TRBD2; v_call: TRBV3-1/TRBV3-2; clone_size: NA
cdr3_aa: CASSLESGGIGELFF; cdr3_nt: TGCGCCAGCAGCTTGGAGAGCGGGGGGATCGGGGAGCTGTTTTTT; j_call: TRBJ2-2; d_call: TRBD2; v_call: TRBV5-1; clone_size: NA
cdr3_aa: CASSPAGTETQYF; cdr3_nt: TGTGCCAGCAGCCCGGCGGGGACAGAGACCCAGTACTTC; j_call: TRBJ2-5; d_call: NA; v_call: TRBV11-2; clone_size: NA
cdr3_aa: CASSPPVGAFF; cdr3_nt: TGTGCCAGCAGCCCGCCAGTCGGGGCTTTCTTT; j_call: TRBJ1-1; d_call: NA; v_call: TRBV7-9; clone_size: NA
cdr3_aa: CASSIDQDSAVKYF; cdr3_nt: TGTGCCAGTAGTATAGATCAGGATAGCGCCGTTAAGTACTTC; j_call: TRBJ2-5; d_call: NA; v_call: TRBV19; clone_size: NA
cdr3_aa: CASSLGWAGGNYGYTF; cdr3_nt: TGTGCCAGCAGCTTAGGGTGGGCAGGGGGAAACTATGGCTACACCTTC; j_call: TRBJ1-2; d_call: TRBD1; v_call: TRBV7-2; clone_size: NA
cdr3_aa: CASSSWDQGRDYEQYF; cdr3_nt: TGTGCCAGTAGTTCCTGGGATCAGGGGAGAGACTACGAGCAGTACTTC; j_call: TRBJ2-7; d_call: NA; v_call: TRBV19; clone_size: NA